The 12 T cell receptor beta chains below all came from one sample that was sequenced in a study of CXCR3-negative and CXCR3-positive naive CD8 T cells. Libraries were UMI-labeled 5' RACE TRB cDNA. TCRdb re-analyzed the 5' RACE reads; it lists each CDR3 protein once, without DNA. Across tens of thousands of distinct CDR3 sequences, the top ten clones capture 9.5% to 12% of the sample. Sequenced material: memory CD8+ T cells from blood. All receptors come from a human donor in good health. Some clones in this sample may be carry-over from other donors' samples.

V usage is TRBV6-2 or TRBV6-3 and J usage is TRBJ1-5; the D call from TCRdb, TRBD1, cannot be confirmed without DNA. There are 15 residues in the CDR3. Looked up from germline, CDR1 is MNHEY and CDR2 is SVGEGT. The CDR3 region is CASNRGVYSNPPQHF.

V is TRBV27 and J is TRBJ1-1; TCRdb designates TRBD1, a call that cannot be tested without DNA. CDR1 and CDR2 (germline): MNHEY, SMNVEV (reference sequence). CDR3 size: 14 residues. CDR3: CASSRQGAFTEAFF.

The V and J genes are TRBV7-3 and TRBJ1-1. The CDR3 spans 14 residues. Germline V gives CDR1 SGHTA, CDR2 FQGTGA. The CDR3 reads CASSTGPEGTEAFF.

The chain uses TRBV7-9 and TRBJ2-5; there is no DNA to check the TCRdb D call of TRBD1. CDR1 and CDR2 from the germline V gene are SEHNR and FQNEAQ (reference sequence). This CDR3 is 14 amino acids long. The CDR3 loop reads CASSPTDSQETQYF.

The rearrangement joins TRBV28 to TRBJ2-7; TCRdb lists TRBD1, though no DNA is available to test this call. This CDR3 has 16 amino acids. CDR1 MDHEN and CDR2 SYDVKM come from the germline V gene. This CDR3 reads CASSSGRGGSSYEQYF.

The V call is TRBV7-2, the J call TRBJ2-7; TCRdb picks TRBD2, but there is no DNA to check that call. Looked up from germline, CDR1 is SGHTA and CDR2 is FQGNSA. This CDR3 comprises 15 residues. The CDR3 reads CASSLDEGWSYEQYF.

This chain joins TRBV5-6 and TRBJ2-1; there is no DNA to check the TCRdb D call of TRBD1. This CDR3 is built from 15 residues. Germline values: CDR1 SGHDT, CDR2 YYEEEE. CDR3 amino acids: CASRNGQGAYNEQFF.

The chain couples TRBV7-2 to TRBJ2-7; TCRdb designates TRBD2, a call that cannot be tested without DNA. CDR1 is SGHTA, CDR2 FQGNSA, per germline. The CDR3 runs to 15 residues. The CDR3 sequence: CASSLGAQRGYEQYF.

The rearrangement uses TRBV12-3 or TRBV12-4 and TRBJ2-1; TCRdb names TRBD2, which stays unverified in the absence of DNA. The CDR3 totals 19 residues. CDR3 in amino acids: CASSFSFPRAGTTYNEQFF.

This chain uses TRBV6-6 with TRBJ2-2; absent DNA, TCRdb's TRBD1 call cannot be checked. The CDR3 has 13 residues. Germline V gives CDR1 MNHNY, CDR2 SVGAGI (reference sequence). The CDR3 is CASSPSEGRELFF.

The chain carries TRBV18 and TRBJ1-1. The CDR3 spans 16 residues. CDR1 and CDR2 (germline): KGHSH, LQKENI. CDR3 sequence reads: CASSLGSAGSHTEAFF.

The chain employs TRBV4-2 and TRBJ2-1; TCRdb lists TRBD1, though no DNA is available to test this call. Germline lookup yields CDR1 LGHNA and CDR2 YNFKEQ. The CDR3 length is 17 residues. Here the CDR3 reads CASSQDLEGAAYNEQFF.